The 16 T cell receptor beta chains reported below all come from one sample, sequenced in a study of T-cell memory formation after mild COVID-19. Each CDR3 protein gets one entry after TCRdb re-called the 5' RACE reads with MiXCR. The sample lists some 250,000 distinct CDR3 sequences, 15% to 20% occurring once. The sequenced sample consisted of PBMCs or a T cell subset sorted from them (not recorded which). These receptors were obtained from a man aged 18 to 30 who had mild COVID-19 (a few samples of this study predate the infection). Cell type and time point are not known.

In this sample, this clonotype turned up a few times. V usage is TRBV5-1 and J usage is TRBJ2-3; D may be TRBD2 (5 bases). This CDR3 has 15 amino acids. Germline assignment: CDR1 SGHRS and CDR2 YFSETQ. The V end was cut by 4 bases, the J end by 2 bases, with 14 bases between. The CDR3 nucleotides are TGCGCCAGCAGCATCTCCGGGATGTACACAGATACGCAGTATTTT. Protein sequence: CASSISGMYTDTQYF.

This clonotype showed up just a few times. A read error may produce the germline difference seen at one junction end. The chain recombines TRBV3-1 with TRBJ2-1; the D gene is possibly TRBD2 (7 bases). The CDR3 sequence is 14 residues long. CDR1 and CDR2 from the germline V gene are LGHDT and YNNKEL (reference sequence). For the CDR3, the DNA is TGTGCCAGCAGCCAAGATTTCAGGGGCGGGGGAACAACGTTC. It yields the protein CASSQDFRGGGTTF.

This clonotype occurred a few times. The gene calls are TRBV4-1 and TRBJ1-4; D gene unclear. Germline lookup yields CDR1 MGHRA and CDR2 YSYEKL. CDR3 length: 16 residues. Trimming stripped 0 bases from V and 1 base from J, with 9 bases between. CDR3 nucleotide sequence: TGCGCCAGCAGCCAAGATCTCCTCGGAACTAATGAAAAACTGTTTTTT. Amino acids: CASSQDLLGTNEKLFF.

V gene TRBV7-9 combines with J gene TRBJ2-7; a weak D match, TRBD2 (5 bases). Germline V gene lookup returns CDR1 SEHNR and CDR2 FQNEAQ (reference sequence). The germline V and J ends were trimmed by 3 bases and 6 bases, with 6 bases remaining between them. This CDR3 is 11 amino acids long. The CDR3 spells CASSFRGEQYF. CDR3 bases: TGTGCCAGCAGCTTCCGGGGCGAGCAGTACTTC.

The chain joins TRBV4-2 to TRBJ2-3; TRBD1 agrees at 7 bases. The CDR3 has 18 amino acids. Trimming cost V 1 base and J 4 bases; bases outside gene matches: 14. The germline V gene has CDR1 LGHNA and CDR2 YNFKEQ. This chain's CDR3 is CASSQVLETGIVSDTQYF. CDR3 nucleotide sequence: TGTGCCAGCAGCCAAGTCCTGGAGACAGGGATCGTTTCAGATACGCAGTATTTT.

This clonotype was observed a handful of times. The chain uses TRBV2 and TRBJ1-4; D gene ambiguous. Looked up from germline, CDR1 is SNHLY and CDR2 is FYNNEI. The CDR3 spans 13 residues. V dropped 6 bases and J dropped 8 bases, with 13 bases sitting between them. As DNA, the CDR3 is TGTGCCAGCAGCCTAGGTTGGCCGGAAAAACTGTTTTTT. Its translation: CASSLGWPEKLFF.

The rearrangement joins TRBV30 to TRBJ2-1; D is ambiguous. Germline V gene data show CDR1 as GTSNPN and CDR2 as SVGIG (reference sequence). CDR3 length: 11 residues. The germline V and J ends were trimmed by 0 bases and 7 bases, with 4 bases remaining between them. The CDR3 DNA follows: TGTGCCTGGAGTGTAGGGAATGAGCAGTTCTTC. It is translated as CAWSVGNEQFF.

V usage is TRBV20-1 and J usage is TRBJ2-3; TRBD2 matches at 13 bases. Germline V CDR1 and CDR2: DFQATT, SNEGSKA (reference sequence). V gave up 3 bases and J gave up 3 bases; unmatched junction bases: 9. This CDR3 spans 17 amino acids. For the CDR3, the DNA is TGCAGTGCTAGGGGACCGGGACTAGCGGGAAGGACAGATACGCAGTATTTT. Translating gives CSARGPGLAGRTDTQYF.

This chain links TRBV11-2 with TRBJ2-1; 10 bases fit TRBD2. Per germline, CDR1 SGHAT and CDR2 FQNNGV. V gave up 5 bases and J gave up 10 bases; unmatched junction bases: 17. The CDR3 is 17 residues long. DNA of the CDR3: TGTGCCAGCAGCCCTCGCCTAGCGGGGGACTATTTCCGAGAGCAGTTCTTC. It translates to CASSPRLAGDYFREQFF. Based on the CDR3 plus reference TRBV11-2 and TRBJ2-1, the full variable domain is EAGVAQSPRYKIIEKRQSVAFWCNPISGHATLYWYQQILGQGPKLLIQFQNNGVVDDSQLPKDRFSAERLKGVDSTLKIQPAKLEDSAVYLCASSPRLAGDYFREQFFGPGTRLTVL.

This clonotype was counted only a few times. The gene calls are TRBV20-1 and TRBJ2-7; D is possibly TRBD2 (6 bases). The CDR3 has 13 residues. Germline-derived CDR1 and CDR2 are DFQATT and SNEGSKA (reference sequence). Trimming shortened V by 2 bases and J by 4 bases, and 12 bases separated the two germline ends. In nucleotides, the CDR3 is TGCAGTGCTAGAACCCCTAGCGAGTACGAGCAGTACTTC. This codes for CSARTPSEYEQYF.

The chain recombines TRBV19 with TRBJ1-5, with D unresolved. V was pared by 3 bases and J by 3 bases, with 6 bases between. Per the germline V gene, CDR1 is LNHDA and CDR2 is SQIVND (reference sequence). The CDR3 contains 13 residues. The CDR3 nucleotides read TGTGCCAGTAGTATTGCAGTCAATCAGCCCCAGCATTTT. This gives the protein CASSIAVNQPQHF.

As concerns this clonotype: Mismatch with germline at one junction end may stem from a read error. The genes are TRBV15 and TRBJ1-5, with D uncertain. Germline V gives CDR1 LNHNV, CDR2 YYDKDF (reference sequence). CDR3 length equals 14 residues. CDR3 amino acids: CANSRDRLFQPQHF. For the CDR3, the DNA is TGTGCCAACAGCAGAGATCGTCTTTTCCAGCCCCAGCATTTT.

This chain connects TRBV9 to TRBJ2-7; 11 nucleotides agree with TRBD1. Germline V gene sequence: CDR1 SGDLS, CDR2 YYNGEE. V shed 4 bases, J shed 0 bases, and the junction held 3 bases outside the gene matches. The CDR3 has 15 amino acids. The CDR3 spells CASSLGQGVSYEQYF. For the CDR3, the DNA is TGTGCCAGCAGCCTGGGACAGGGGGTCTCCTACGAGCAGTACTTC.

The table lists this clonotype with a few counts. V gene TRBV9 combines with J gene TRBJ2-3, with D maybe TRBD2 (5 bases). The V gene lost 0 bases and the J gene lost 2 bases, with 16 bases spanning the gap. This CDR3 contains 17 residues. Germline CDR1 SGDLS, CDR2 YYNGEE. CDR3 coding DNA: TGTGCCAGCAGCGTAGTAGAGCGGAGAACTTCCACAGATACGCAGTATTTT. It codes for CASSVVERRTSTDTQYF.

This clonotype has just a few counts. This chain uses TRBV5-1 with TRBJ1-2, with 7 nucleotides matching TRBD1. Germline CDR1 SGHRS, CDR2 YFSETQ. The length of the CDR3 is 16 residues. The V and J ends lost 5 bases and 5 bases, in that order; junction bases with no gene match: 15. CDR3 in amino acids: CASSYPPGQRKYGYTF. CDR3 nucleotides: TGCGCCAGCAGTTACCCACCGGGACAGAGAAAGTATGGCTACACCTTC.

The CDR3 sequence: CASSFLSRNNEQFF. The CDR3 DNA is TGCGCCAGCAGCTTCCTGTCGAGAAACAATGAGCAGTTCTTC. This chain connects TRBV5-1 to TRBJ2-1; D remains ambiguous. CDR3 size: 14 residues. The germline V gene has CDR1 SGHRS and CDR2 YFSETQ. The V end lost 2 bases, the J end lost 5 bases, and 11 bases lay between the germline ends.